This T cell receptor (beta chain) was observed in a study of cytomegalovirus exposure and HLA in healthy donors. 13 Jbeta primers and 60 Vbeta primers were used for the PCR. The table came from immunoSEQ multiplex PCR; TCRdb's copy has only in-frame clones and leaves some out. Of about 130,000 clones detected, approximately 82% appear once; the ten largest clones hold roughly 2.7%. The CDR3 contains 11 residues. Trimming removed 8 bases from V and 1 base from J, with 8 bases in between. Germline assignment: CDR1 DFQATT and CDR2 SNEGSKA (reference sequence). The sequenced sample consisted of PBMCs. This sequence was found in a man aged 45-65 years in good health and CMV-seronegative. The J gene is TRBJ1-2, the V gene TRBV20-1; D gene ambiguous. CDR3 region: CSQARNYGYTF. In DNA form, the CDR3 reads TGCAGTCAGGCCCGTAACTATGGCTACACCTTC.